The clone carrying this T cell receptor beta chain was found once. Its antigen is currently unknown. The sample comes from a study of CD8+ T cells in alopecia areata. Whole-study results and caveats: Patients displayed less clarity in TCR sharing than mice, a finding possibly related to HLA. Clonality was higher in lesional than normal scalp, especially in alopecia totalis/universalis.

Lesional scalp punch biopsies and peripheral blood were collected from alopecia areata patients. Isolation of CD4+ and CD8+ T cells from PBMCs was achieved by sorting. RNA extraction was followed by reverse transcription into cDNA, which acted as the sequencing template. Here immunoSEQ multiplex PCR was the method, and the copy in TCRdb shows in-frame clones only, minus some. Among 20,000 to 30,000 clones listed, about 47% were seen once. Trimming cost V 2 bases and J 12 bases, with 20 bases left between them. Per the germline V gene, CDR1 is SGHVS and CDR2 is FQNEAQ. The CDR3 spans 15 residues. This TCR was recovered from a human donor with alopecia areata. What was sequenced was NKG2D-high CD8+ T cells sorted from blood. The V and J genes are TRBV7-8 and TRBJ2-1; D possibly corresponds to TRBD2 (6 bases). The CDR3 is CASSLSFGRQAGQFF. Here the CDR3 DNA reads TGTGCCAGCAGCTTAAGTTTTGGCCGTCAAGCGGGGCAGTTCTTC.